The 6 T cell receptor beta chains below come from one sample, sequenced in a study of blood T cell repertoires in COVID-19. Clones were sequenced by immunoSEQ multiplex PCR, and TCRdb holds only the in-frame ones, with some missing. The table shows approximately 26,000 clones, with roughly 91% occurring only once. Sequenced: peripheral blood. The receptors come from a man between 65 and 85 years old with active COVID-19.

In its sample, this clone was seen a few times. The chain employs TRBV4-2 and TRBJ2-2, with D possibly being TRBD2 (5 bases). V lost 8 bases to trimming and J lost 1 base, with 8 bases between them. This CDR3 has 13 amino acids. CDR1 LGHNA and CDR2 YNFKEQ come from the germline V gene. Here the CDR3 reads CASESGNTGELFF. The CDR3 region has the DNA TGTGCCAGCGAGAGCGGGAACACCGGGGAGCTGTTTTTT.

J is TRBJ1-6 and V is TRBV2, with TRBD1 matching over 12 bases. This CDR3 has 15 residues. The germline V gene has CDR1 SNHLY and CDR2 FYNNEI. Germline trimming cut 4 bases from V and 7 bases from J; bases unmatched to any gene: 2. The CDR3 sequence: CASSVGQGANSPLHF. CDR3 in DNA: TGTGCCAGCAGTGTGGGACAGGGGGCCAATTCACCCCTCCACTTT.

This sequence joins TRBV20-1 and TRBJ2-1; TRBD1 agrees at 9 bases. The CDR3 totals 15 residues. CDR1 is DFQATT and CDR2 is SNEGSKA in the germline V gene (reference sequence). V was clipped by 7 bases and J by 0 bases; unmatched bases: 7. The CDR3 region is CSGSTGGGSYNEQFF. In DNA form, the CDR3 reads TGCAGTGGTAGTACAGGGGGCGGCTCCTACAATGAGCAGTTCTTC.

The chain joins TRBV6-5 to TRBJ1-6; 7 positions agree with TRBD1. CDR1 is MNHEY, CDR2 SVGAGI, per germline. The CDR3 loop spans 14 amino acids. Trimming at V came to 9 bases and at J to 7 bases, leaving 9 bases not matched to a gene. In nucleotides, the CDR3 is TGTGCCAGTCTCTCAGAGGGGGCCAATTCACCCCTCCACTTT. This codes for CASLSEGANSPLHF.

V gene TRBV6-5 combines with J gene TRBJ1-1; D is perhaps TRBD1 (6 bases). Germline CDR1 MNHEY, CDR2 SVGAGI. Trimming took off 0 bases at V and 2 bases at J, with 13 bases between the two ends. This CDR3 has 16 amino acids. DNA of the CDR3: TGTGCCAGCAGTTACTCGGGGGGGCGAACTAACACTGAAGCTTTCTTT. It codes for CASSYSGGRTNTEAFF.

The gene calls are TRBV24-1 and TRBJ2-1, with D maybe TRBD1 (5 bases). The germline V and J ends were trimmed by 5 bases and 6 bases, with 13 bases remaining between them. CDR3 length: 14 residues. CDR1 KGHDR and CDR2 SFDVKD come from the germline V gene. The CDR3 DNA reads TGTGCCACCAGTGGAACCGGCAGGGCCAATGAGCAGTTCTTC. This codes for CATSGTGRANEQFF.